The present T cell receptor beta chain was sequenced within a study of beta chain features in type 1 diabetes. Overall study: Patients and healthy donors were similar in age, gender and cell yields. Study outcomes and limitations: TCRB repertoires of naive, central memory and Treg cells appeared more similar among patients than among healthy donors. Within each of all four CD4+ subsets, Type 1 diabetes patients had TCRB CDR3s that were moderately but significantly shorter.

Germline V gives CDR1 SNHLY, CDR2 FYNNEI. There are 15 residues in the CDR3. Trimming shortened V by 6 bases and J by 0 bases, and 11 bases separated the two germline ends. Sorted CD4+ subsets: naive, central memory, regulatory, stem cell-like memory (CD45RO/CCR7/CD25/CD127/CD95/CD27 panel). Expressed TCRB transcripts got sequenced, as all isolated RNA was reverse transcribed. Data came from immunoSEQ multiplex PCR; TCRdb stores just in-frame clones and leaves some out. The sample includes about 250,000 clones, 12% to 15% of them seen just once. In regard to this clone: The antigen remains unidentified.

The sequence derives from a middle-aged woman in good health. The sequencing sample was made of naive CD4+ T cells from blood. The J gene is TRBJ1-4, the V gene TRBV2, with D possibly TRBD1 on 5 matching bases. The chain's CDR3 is CASRIQAPTNEKLFF. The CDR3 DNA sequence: TGTGCCAGCAGGATACAGGCTCCAACTAATGAAAAACTGTTTTTT.